This T cell receptor beta chain was documented in a study of Graves' ophthalmopathy and Graves' hyperthyroidism. Points from the study as a whole: Blood repertoires reportedly contained most expanded thyroid clonotypes above 0.001 frequency. The model predicted progression of ophthalmopathy with a sensitivity of 60% to 71%, and its specificity was 72.22%.

This clonotype was counted at least ten times. Its cognate antigen is unknown. Investigators amplified TCR beta CDR3 regions from RNA transcripts. An opening RT-PCR round employed HTBI primers and preceded a second-round multiplex PCR. A single record per CDR3 protein comes from TCRdb applying MiXCR to the multiplex PCR reads. This table has 560,000 or so distinct CDR3 sequences, less than 40% appearing once. CDR1 and CDR2 from the germline V gene are SGHNT and YENEEA. Trimming removed 4 bases from V and 3 bases from J, with 15 bases in between. The CDR3 spans 15 residues. The sequenced material came from peripheral blood or thyroid tissue (not recorded which). The source of this sequence is an adult man with Graves' hyperthyroidism. This chain joins TRBV11-3 and TRBJ2-5; D is ambiguous. The CDR3 loop is CASSSASAGEETQYF. The CDR3 DNA reads as TGTGCCAGCAGCTCCGCCTCGGCAGGAGAAGAGACCCAGTACTTC.